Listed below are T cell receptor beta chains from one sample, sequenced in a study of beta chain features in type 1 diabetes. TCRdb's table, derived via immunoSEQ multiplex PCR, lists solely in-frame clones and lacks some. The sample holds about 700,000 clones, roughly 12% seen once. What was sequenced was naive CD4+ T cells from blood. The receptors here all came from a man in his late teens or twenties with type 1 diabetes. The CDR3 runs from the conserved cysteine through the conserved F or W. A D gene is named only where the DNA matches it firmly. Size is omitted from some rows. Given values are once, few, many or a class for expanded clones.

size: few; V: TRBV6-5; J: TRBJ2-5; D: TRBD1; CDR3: CASSYEGAQETQYF; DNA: TGTGCCAGCAGTTACGAGGGGGCCCAAGAGACCCAGTACTTC
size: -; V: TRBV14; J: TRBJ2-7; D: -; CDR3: CASSRPSSYEQYF; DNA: TGTGCCAGCAGCCGACCTAGCTCCTACGAGCAGTACTTC
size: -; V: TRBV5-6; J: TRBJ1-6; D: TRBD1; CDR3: CASSLGRGLNSPLHF; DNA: TGTGCCAGCAGCTTGGGCAGGGGGCTCAATTCACCCCTCCACTTT
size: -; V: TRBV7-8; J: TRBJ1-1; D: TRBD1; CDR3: CASSFRDSEAFF; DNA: TGTGCCAGCAGCTTCCGGGACAGTGAAGCTTTCTTT
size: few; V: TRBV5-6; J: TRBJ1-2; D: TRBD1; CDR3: CASRKQGAEYGYTF; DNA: TGTGCCAGCAGGAAACAGGGGGCTGAATATGGCTACACCTTC
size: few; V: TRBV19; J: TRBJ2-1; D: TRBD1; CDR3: CASTRDRGRNEQFF; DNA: TGTGCCAGTACCCGGGACAGGGGGAGGAATGAGCAGTTCTTC
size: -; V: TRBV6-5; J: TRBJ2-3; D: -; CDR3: CASSYSTDWDTQYF; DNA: TGTGCCAGCAGTTACTCGACAGATTGGGATACGCAGTATTTT
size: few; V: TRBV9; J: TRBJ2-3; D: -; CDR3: CASTDWGTPDTQYF; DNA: TGTGCCAGCACCGACTGGGGGACGCCAGATACGCAGTATTTT
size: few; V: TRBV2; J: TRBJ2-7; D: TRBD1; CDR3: CASSATGTGTYEQYF; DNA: TGTGCCAGCAGCGCAACCGGGACAGGGACCTACGAGCAGTACTTC
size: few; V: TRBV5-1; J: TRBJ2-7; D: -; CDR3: CASSSLYEQYF; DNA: TGCGCCAGCAGCTCCCTCTACGAGCAGTACTTC
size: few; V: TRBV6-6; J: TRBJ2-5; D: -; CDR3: CASSSDYREETQYF; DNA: TGTGCCAGCAGTTCAGACTATAGAGAAGAGACCCAGTACTTC